This T cell receptor (beta chain) was profiled in a study of graft-versus-host responses after intestinal transplantation (dated by TCRdb to the early 2020s). Some background on the complete study: Multivisceral, liver-intestinal, or isolated intestinal transplants were received by the recipients. All recipients received anti-thymocyte globulin induction followed by maintenance tacrolimus and steroids for three to four years. After intestinal transplantation, graft-versus-host and host-versus-graft alloreactive T cell clones were followed in the graft, circulation and bone marrow using bulk TCR-beta CDR3 sequencing. To identify alloreactive clones, pre-transplant mixed lymphocyte reaction products were sequenced and compared with unstimulated pre-transplant donor and recipient T cells. The cohort enrolled under 30 intestinal transplant recipients, one of whom was a retransplant, and 3 patients without pretransplant specimens were excluded. A peak of at least 4% donor T cells among recipient peripheral blood mononuclear cells was the definition used for donor T cell macrochimerism. Rather than being sequenced by the commercial service, samples from a few later patients were sequenced in-house on an Illumina MiSeq and processed with MiXCR.

Results and caveats for the whole study, not just this receptor: Early after transplant, peak levels of circulating GvH clones were found to be associated with declines in HvG clones. The conclusions were limited by the relatively low number and heterogeneity of the intestinal transplant patients. GvH clones were detected in recipient bone marrow, and some appeared earlier in ileal mucosa or blood, consistent with an intestinal mucosal origin. In the allografts of patients with donor T cell macrochimerism, GvH to HvG T cell clonal ratios were high.

As concerns this clone: The specificity of this receptor is unknown. No much larger clonotype is one base removed from it; base qualities were not supplied.

The library was obtained by the immunoSEQ multiplex PCR assay. In most patients, genomic DNA was isolated using the Qiagen DNeasy Blood and Tissue Kit and sent frozen to Adaptive Biotechnologies for TCR sequencing. For most patients, genomic DNA was subjected to high-throughput TCR-beta CDR3 sequencing by Adaptive Biotechnologies. In the original analysis: Adaptive's ImmunoSEQ software supplied the TCR sequencing data for roughly 17 patients, while MiXCR and VDJtools were used to process a few other patients. To correct CD4 versus CD8 sorting errors, any sequence found in both subsets at a frequency ratio below 5:1 was removed. Because the origin of CDR3 nucleotide sequences shared between donor and recipient could not be assigned, those sequences were removed. To count as alloreactive, a clone needed at least 2-fold expansion over unstimulated cells and a minimum CFSE-low frequency of 0.002% (template counts) or 0.001% (read counts). Clones were considered mappable if detected in sequenced pre-transplant spleen, lymph node, or MLR CFSE-low populations of the donor or recipient. Cumulative frequency of alloreactive clones was calculated as a percentage of all sequences weighted by copy number. The clones in this table, taken by TCRdb from immuneACCESS, are in-frame only. Not every clone is retained; where verified, under half of the shortfall comes from an unresolved V gene, and the cause of the rest is unknown. From that table come the V and J calls and clone size; the DNA was used to work out D and trimming. The sample table contains tens of thousands of clones; only one count was recorded for over 85% of them. 0.3% to 0.35% of the sample rests with the top ten.

In the paper's terms, the time point label means: cells obtained before transplantation from donor or recipient. CD3+CD4+ and CD3+CD8+ populations were FACS-sorted from unstimulated pre-transplant donor and recipient cells taken from spleen or lymph nodes. The clonotype comes from a human donor who received an intestinal transplant. Sequences were derived from unstimulated CD4+ T cells sorted from spleen or lymph node cells, sampled before intestinal transplant.

The sequenced DNA is TGTGCCAGCAGCTTGGGGCACAACATGAACACTGAAGCTTTCTTT. This yields the protein CASSLGHNMNTEAFF. The chain is encoded by TRBV5-8 joined to TRBJ1-1; no D segment can be confidently identified. Per the germline V gene, SGHTS is the CDR1 and YDEGEE is the CDR2. Between the V and J ends, shortened by 0 bases and 0 bases respectively, the junction contains 9 bases. From the cysteine up to the phenylalanine, the CDR3 has a length of 15 residues. CDR3 DNA only is kept here, 45 bases in frame from base 1.